The 20 T cell receptor beta chains given below trace back to one sample, sequenced in a study of post-analysis software for immune sequencing data. Study outcomes and limitations: Roughly 5 TRBV segments (TRBV5-6, TRBV5-1 and TRBV20-1 among them) occurred more frequently in patients than in controls.

Incorporated into the TCR beta cDNA libraries were unique molecular identifiers, which served to reduce PCR and sequencing biases. TCRdb called the PCR reads again in MiXCR, with one record for every CDR3 protein. The profile shows 650,000 to 850,000 distinct CDR3 sequences, roughly 58% of them singletons. Their target antigens are unknown. Sequencing used blood. These receptors came from a girl aged 5 to 17 with multiple sclerosis.

This clonotype was observed a handful of times. This chain links TRBV27 with TRBJ2-1; 9 bases match TRBD1. There are 17 residues in the CDR3. CDR1 is MNHEY and CDR2 is SMNVEV in the germline V gene (reference sequence). Trimming at V came to 3 bases and at J to 2 bases, leaving 8 bases not matched to a gene. The CDR3 protein is CASSLGTGRGPYNEQFF. CDR3 nucleotides: TGTGCCAGCAGTTTGGGGACAGGGCGTGGTCCCTACAATGAGCAGTTCTTC.

The V gene is TRBV12-5, the J gene TRBJ2-1; D is possibly TRBD2 (5 bases). The CDR3 spans 17 residues. V lost 0 bases and J 0 bases, leaving 12 bases between the germline ends. Per germline, CDR1 LGHNT and CDR2 FRNRAP. CDR3 DNA sequence: TGTGCTAGTGGTTTGGTACAGCCCGGGAACTCCTACAATGAGCAGTTCTTC. Amino acid sequence: CASGLVQPGNSYNEQFF.

The chain combines TRBV5-1 with TRBJ1-2; no clear D. There are 16 residues in the CDR3. Germline V gene data show CDR1 as SGHRS and CDR2 as YFSETQ. Trimming shortened V by 4 bases and J by 4 bases, and 20 bases separated the two germline ends. The CDR3, as DNA: TGCGCCAGCAGCCCCGGCCCTGAGGAGGCACCCTATGGCTACACCTTC. Its translation: CASSPGPEEAPYGYTF.

This clonotype was seen only a few times. The junction differs from germline at one of its ends, possibly a read error. The rearrangement links TRBV11-2 to TRBJ2-4; TRBD2 agrees at 15 bases. The DNA end lines up better with TRBJ2-7; the J call may be wrong. The CDR3 has 17 amino acids. Per the germline V gene, CDR1 is SGHAT and CDR2 is FQNNGV. The chain's CDR3 is CASSLGTSGRASHEQYF. Written as DNA, the CDR3 is TGTGCCAGCAGCTTAGGGACTAGCGGGAGGGCCTCCCACGAGCAGTACTTC.

This chain uses TRBV6-6 with TRBJ1-4, with D hard to call. The CDR3 sequence is 15 residues long. Germline CDR1 and CDR2: MNHNY and SVGAGI (reference sequence). The V and J ends lost 7 bases and 5 bases respectively, with 17 bases between them. The CDR3 here is CASNEAGEDNEKLFF. The CDR3 coding sequence is TGTGCCAGCAATGAGGCCGGGGAAGACAATGAAAAACTGTTTTTT.

The V call is TRBV5-1, the J call TRBJ2-1; 10 bases fit TRBD2. With V trimmed by 4 bases and J by 0 bases, 4 bases remained unmatched. Germline values: CDR1 SGHRS, CDR2 YFSETQ. This CDR3 is 16 amino acids long. DNA of the CDR3: TGCGCCAGCAGCATGACTAGCGGGCGCTCCTACAATGAGCAGTTCTTC. The encoded protein is CASSMTSGRSYNEQFF.

This clonotype has more than one count but fewer than ten. The V gene is TRBV20-1, the J gene TRBJ2-1, with D possibly being TRBD1 (5 bases). The CDR3 is 11 residues long. Trimming took off 1 base at V and 9 bases at J, with 7 bases between the two ends. Germline values: CDR1 DFQATT, CDR2 SNEGSKA (reference sequence). CDR3 bases: TGCAGTGCTAGAGGGGGCGGTGAGCAGTTCTTC. Translating gives CSARGGGEQFF.

This chain joins TRBV9 and TRBJ2-3; D is perhaps TRBD1 (6 bases). CDR3 size: 17 residues. V was shortened by 4 bases and J by 4 bases, with 22 bases between the two germline ends. Per the germline V gene, CDR1 is SGDLS and CDR2 is YYNGEE. CDR3 amino acids: CASSTHPGQGTSDTQYF. The CDR3 DNA reads as TGTGCCAGCAGCACCCATCCTGGGCAGGGGACGTCAGATACGCAGTATTTT.

V gene TRBV2 combines with J gene TRBJ2-1; the match to TRBD2 covers 9 bases. V gave up 0 bases and J gave up 15 bases; unmatched junction bases: 21. Germline CDR1 and CDR2: SNHLY and FYNNEI. The CDR3 runs 18 residues. The CDR3 nucleotides read TGTGCCAGCAGTGAAGCCCCCCCGGGGGCGGGAGGGGATCTAAGGAGGTTCTTC. Translation gives CASSEAPPGAGGDLRRFF.

The chain uses TRBV15 and TRBJ2-7, with D perhaps matching TRBD1 (6 bases). V lost 8 bases, J lost 7 bases, and 15 bases lay in between. This CDR3 region has 12 residues. Germline CDR1 and CDR2: LNHNV and YYDKDF (reference sequence). CDR3 region: CATGSDSREQYF. The CDR3 bases are TGTGCCACCGGATCGGACAGCCGTGAGCAGTACTTC.

This clonotype was observed a handful of times. The V gene is TRBV29-1, the J gene TRBJ2-1; 9 bases match TRBD1. V was clipped by 3 bases and J by 3 bases; unmatched bases: 3. CDR1 is SQVTM and CDR2 is ANQGSEA in the germline V gene. This CDR3 comprises 14 residues. For the CDR3, the DNA is TGCAGCGTTGAGGGGACAGGGAGCTACAATGAGCAGTTCTTC. Its protein product is CSVEGTGSYNEQFF.

This chain links TRBV28 with TRBJ1-6; the D gene is possibly TRBD1 (6 bases). Germline CDR1 and CDR2: MDHEN and SYDVKM. The CDR3 is 15 residues long. Trimming cost V 1 base and J 9 bases, with 13 bases left between them. The CDR3 DNA reads TGTGCCAGCAGTTTATCTCGAGGGGGTTTTTCACCCCTCCACTTT. Its translation: CASSLSRGGFSPLHF.

This clonotype was picked up many times. V and J are TRBV29-1 and TRBJ1-1, with D possibly TRBD1 on 5 matching bases. The V and J ends lost 4 bases and 6 bases respectively, with 12 bases between them. From germline, CDR1 is SQVTM and CDR2 ANQGSEA. This CDR3 is 12 amino acids long. In DNA, the CDR3 is TGCAGCGTTGCAAGGGGAACGGCTGAAGCTTTCTTT. Encoded protein: CSVARGTAEAFF.

V is TRBV29-1 and J is TRBJ2-7; TRBD2 aligns across 7 bases. Germline V gene data show CDR1 as SQVTM and CDR2 as ANQGSEA. The V segment lost 6 bases and the J segment 4 bases; nucleotides outside the gene matches: 6. The CDR3 length is 12 residues. CDR3 sequence (DNA): TGCAGCGTCTCCAGCGGGAATTACGAGCAGTACTTC. This sequence encodes CSVSSGNYEQYF.

This clonotype was found a few times. V and J are TRBV12-3 or TRBV12-4 and TRBJ2-2, with 8 bases that match TRBD1. This CDR3 has 15 residues. V was pared by 5 bases and J by 2 bases, with 4 bases of the junction left unmatched. The CDR3 coding sequence is TGTGCCAGCAGTCCGGACAGGGTTAACACCGGGGAGCTGTTTTTT. Translated, it gives CASSPDRVNTGELFF.

The J gene is TRBJ2-7, the V gene TRBV20-1; D might be TRBD1 (6 bases). V lost 3 bases and J 2 bases, leaving 11 bases between the germline ends. CDR3 length equals 13 residues. Germline CDR1 DFQATT, CDR2 SNEGSKA (reference sequence). CDR3 region: CSASRDIAYEQYF. In DNA, the CDR3 is TGCAGTGCTAGCCGGGACATTGCCTACGAGCAGTACTTC.

The chain recombines TRBV2 with TRBJ2-4; a possible D gene is TRBD1 (6 bases). Germline CDR1 is SNHLY and CDR2 is FYNNEI. With 4 bases removed from V and 4 bases from J, the gap between germline ends came to 8 bases. CDR3 length equals 13 residues. The CDR3 DNA is TGTGCCAGCAGTGTTGGACAGAAAAACATTCAGTACTTC. This codes for CASSVGQKNIQYF. Based on the CDR3 plus reference TRBV2 and TRBJ2-4, the full variable domain is EPEVTQTPSHQVTQMGQEVILRCVPISNHLYFYWYRQILGQKVEFLVSFYNNEISEKSEIFDDQFSVERPDGSNFTLKIRSTKLEDSAMYFCASSVGQKNIQYFGAGTRLSVL.

This chain joins TRBV5-6 and TRBJ2-7; 10 nucleotides line up with TRBD1. Looked up from germline, CDR1 is SGHDT and CDR2 is YYEEEE. V lost 3 bases, J lost 3 bases, and 12 bases stayed unmatched. The CDR3 runs 17 residues. The CDR3 loop is CASSSIPGQGLRYEQYF. The CDR3 DNA reads as TGTGCCAGCAGCTCCATTCCGGGACAGGGGCTCCGCTACGAGCAGTACTTC.

The chain joins TRBV5-1 to TRBJ2-7; 9 bases are shared with TRBD2. Germline V lookup: CDR1 SGHRS, CDR2 YFSETQ. The J segment lost 2 bases and the V segment lost 4 bases, leaving 7 bases of the junction unmatched. The CDR3 extends over 15 amino acids. Written as DNA, the CDR3 is TGCGCCAGCAGCAGTTCTAGCGGGGTAACCTACGAGCAGTACTTC. Its protein product is CASSSSSGVTYEQYF.

This clonotype was seen once. The chain joins TRBV4-2 to TRBJ2-2; 9 positions match TRBD2. V trimming: 1 base; J trimming: 4 bases; junction bases outside the gene matches: 10. Germline loops: CDR1 LGHNA, CDR2 YNFKEQ. The CDR3 contains 18 residues. DNA for the CDR3: TGTGCCAGCAGCCAAGGCTCTAGCGGGACTAGCATCACCGGGGAGCTGTTTTTT. It yields the protein CASSQGSSGTSITGELFF.